The rows below give T cell receptor beta chains drawn from one sample of a study of CD8+ T cells in alopecia areata. Libraries were prepared by immunoSEQ multiplex PCR; TCRdb keeps only in-frame clonotypes and omits some of them. The sample carries 150,000 to 200,000 clones, roughly 60% recorded once. Sequencing input: CD4+ T cells sorted from blood. The receptor set was obtained from a human donor in good health. CDR3s include the opening cysteine and the closing phenylalanine or tryptophan. The D gene is left open where the match is weak. Size values are once, few and many counts, or a class for expanded clones, and some rows have none.

abundance	v_gene	j_gene	d_gene	CDR3nt	CDR3aa
.	TRBV5-1	TRBJ2-7	.	TGCGCCAGCAGCCCCCCGGACCCAAGGAACGAGCAGTACTTC	CASSPPDPRNEQYF
.	TRBV29-1	TRBJ1-5	.	TGCAGCGCCAGGGAGTATAGCAATCAGCCCCAGCATTTT	CSAREYSNQPQHF
.	TRBV30	TRBJ2-5	TRBD2	TGTGCCTGGAAGGAGACCAGCGGGAGATTTCGAGAGACCCAGTACTTC	CAWKETSGRFRETQYF
few	TRBV2	TRBJ2-1	TRBD2	TGTGCCAGCAGTGTACTAGCGGGAGGGCCCAATGAGCAGTTCTTC	CASSVLAGGPNEQFF
.	TRBV28	TRBJ2-4	.	TGTGCCAGCAGTTGGAGGGTTCTGGGCAAAAACATTCAGTACTTC	CASSWRVLGKNIQYF
.	TRBV29-1	TRBJ2-6	TRBD1	TGCAGCGCCGCGAGGACAGGGGGCATTGGGGCCAACGTCCTGACTTTC	CSAARTGGIGANVLTF
.	TRBV14	TRBJ1-2	.	TGTGCCAGCAGCCAACACACAGGAGGGGGCTACACCTTC	CASSQHTGGGYTF
.	TRBV29-1	TRBJ2-7	.	TGCAGCGTGACTCCAGGTGGGGTCCCCTACTACGAGCAGTACTTC	CSVTPGGVPYYEQYF
.	TRBV2	TRBJ1-2	TRBD1	TGTGCCAGCAGCGTGGGACAGAACTATGGCTACACCTTC	CASSVGQNYGYTF
.	TRBV30	TRBJ2-5	.	TGTGCCTGGAATGGGGGCGACAGGAGGCAAGGAGAGACCCAGTACTTC	CAWNGGDRRQGETQYF
.	TRBV5-1	TRBJ2-5	TRBD1	TGCGCCAGCAGCTCGGACAGGGGGATTTCGGAGACCCAGTACTTC	CASSSDRGISETQYF
once	TRBV29-1	TRBJ1-5	.	TGCAGCGTTGCTCAGGTGAATCAGCCCCAGCATTTT	CSVAQVNQPQHF